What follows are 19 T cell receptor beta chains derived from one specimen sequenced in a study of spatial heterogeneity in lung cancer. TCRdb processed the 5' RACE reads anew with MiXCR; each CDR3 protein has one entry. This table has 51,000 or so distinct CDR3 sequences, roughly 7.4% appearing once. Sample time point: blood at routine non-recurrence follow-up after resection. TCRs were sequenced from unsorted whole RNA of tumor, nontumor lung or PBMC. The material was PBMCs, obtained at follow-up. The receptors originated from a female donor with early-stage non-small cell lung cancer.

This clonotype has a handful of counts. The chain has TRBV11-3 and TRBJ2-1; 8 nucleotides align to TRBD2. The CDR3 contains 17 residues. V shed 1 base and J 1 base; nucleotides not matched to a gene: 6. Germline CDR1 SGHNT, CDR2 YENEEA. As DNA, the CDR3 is TGTGCCAGCAGCTTAGGGGTAGCGGGGAGTTCCTACAATGAGCAGTTCTTC. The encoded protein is CASSLGVAGSSYNEQFF.

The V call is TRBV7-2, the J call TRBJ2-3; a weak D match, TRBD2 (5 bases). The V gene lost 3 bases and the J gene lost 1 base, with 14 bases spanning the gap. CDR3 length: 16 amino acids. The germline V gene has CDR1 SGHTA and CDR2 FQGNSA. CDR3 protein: CASSFKRSPRTDTQYF. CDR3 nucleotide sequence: TGTGCCAGCAGCTTCAAGCGGTCCCCACGCACAGATACGCAGTATTTT.

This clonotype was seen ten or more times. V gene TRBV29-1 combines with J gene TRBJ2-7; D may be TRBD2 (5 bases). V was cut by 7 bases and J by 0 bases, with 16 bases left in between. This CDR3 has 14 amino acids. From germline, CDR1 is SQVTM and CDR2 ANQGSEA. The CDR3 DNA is TGCAGCGCGAAGACGAGGGCAGGCTCCTACGAGCAGTACTTC. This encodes CSAKTRAGSYEQYF.

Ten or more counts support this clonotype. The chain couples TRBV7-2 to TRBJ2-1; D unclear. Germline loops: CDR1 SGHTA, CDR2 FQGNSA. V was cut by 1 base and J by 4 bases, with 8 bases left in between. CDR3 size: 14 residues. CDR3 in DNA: TGTGCCAGCAGCTTAGATTTTGGGTACAATGAGCAGTTCTTC. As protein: CASSLDFGYNEQFF.

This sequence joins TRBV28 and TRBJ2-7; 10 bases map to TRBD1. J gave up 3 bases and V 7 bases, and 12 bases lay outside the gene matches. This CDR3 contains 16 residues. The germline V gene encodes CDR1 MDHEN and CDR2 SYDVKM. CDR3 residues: CASTGGTGAVFYEQYF. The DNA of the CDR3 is TGTGCCAGCACCGGAGGGACAGGGGCCGTTTTCTACGAGCAGTACTTC.

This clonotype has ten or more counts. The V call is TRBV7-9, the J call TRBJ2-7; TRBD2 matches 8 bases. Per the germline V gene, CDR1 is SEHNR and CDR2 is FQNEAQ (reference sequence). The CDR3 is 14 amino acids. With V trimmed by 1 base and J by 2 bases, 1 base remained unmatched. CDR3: CASSLGGGPYEQYF. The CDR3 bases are TGTGCCAGCAGCTTAGGCGGGGGGCCCTACGAGCAGTACTTC.

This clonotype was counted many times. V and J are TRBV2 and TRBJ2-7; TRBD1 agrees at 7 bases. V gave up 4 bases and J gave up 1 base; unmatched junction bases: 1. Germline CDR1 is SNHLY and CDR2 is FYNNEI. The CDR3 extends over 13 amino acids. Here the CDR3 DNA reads TGTGCCAGCAGTGTGACAGGGTCCTACGAGCAGTACTTC. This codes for CASSVTGSYEQYF.

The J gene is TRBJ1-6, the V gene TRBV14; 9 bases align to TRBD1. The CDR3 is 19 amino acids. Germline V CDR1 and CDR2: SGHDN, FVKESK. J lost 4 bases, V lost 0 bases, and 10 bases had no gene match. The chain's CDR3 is CASSQDAGGTGFYNSPLHF. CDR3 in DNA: TGTGCCAGCAGCCAAGACGCCGGTGGGACAGGGTTTTATAATTCACCCCTCCACTTT.

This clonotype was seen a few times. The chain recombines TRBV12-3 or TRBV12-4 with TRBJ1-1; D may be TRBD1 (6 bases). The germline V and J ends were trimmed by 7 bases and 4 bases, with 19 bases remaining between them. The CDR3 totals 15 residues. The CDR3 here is CASIVEEQGSTEAFF. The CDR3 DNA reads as TGTGCCAGCATTGTTGAGGAACAGGGAAGCACTGAAGCTTTCTTT.

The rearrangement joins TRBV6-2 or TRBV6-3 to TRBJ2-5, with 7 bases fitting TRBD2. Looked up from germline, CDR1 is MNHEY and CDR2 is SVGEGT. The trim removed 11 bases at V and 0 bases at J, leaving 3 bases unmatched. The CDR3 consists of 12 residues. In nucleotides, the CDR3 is TGTGCCTGCCGGGGGGACCAAGAGACCCAGTACTTC. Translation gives CACRGDQETQYF.

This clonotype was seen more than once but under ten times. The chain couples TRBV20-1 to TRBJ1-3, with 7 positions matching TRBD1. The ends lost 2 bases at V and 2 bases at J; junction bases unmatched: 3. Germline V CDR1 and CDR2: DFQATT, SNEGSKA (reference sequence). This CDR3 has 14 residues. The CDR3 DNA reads TGCAGTGCTAGACAGACAGGGACTGGAAACACCATATATTTT. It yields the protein CSARQTGTGNTIYF.

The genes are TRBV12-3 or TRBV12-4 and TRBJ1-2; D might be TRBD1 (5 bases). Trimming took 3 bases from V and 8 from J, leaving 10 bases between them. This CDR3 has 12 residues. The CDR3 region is CASSFGGYGYTF. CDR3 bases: TGTGCCAGCAGTTTCGGGGGTTACGGCTACACCTTC.

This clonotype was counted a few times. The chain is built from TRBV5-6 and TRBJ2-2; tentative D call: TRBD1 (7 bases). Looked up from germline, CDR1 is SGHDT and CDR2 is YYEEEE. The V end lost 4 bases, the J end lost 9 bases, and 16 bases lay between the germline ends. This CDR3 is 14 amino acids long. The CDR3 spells CASSGTGGGRELFF. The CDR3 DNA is TGTGCCAGCAGCGGTACAGGAGGGGGCCGGGAGCTGTTTTTT.

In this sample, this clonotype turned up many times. The CDR3 loop reads CASSLAGPISGEQYF. CDR3 DNA: TGCGCCAGCAGCTTGGCCGGGCCTATCTCGGGGGAGCAGTACTTC. The chain is built from TRBV5-1 and TRBJ2-7; D might be TRBD2 (5 bases). Germline V gene data show CDR1 as SGHRS and CDR2 as YFSETQ. Trimming left V 0 bases short and J 7 bases short, with 17 bases between. This CDR3 comprises 15 residues.

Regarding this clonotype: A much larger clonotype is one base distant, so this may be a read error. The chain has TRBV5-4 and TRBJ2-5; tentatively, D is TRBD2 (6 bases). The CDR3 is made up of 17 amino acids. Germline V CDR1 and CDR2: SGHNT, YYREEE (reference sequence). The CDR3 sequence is CVSSLADHGLHQETQYF. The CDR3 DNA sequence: TGTGTCAGCAGCTTGGCCGATCACGGACTACACCAAGAGACCCAGTACTTC. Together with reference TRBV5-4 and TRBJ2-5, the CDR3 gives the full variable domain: ETGVTQSPTHLIKTRGQQVTLRCSSQSGHNTVSWYQQALGQGPQFIFQYYREEENGRGNFPPRFSGLQFPNYSSELNVNALELDDSALYLCVSSLADHGLHQETQYFGPGTRLLVL.

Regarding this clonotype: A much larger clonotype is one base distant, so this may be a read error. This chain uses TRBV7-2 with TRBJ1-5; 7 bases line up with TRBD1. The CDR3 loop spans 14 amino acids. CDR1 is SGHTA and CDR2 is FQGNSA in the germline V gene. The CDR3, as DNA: TGTGCCAGCAGCTTTTGGGACAGCAATCGGCCCCAGCATTTT. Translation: CASSFWDSNRPQHF.

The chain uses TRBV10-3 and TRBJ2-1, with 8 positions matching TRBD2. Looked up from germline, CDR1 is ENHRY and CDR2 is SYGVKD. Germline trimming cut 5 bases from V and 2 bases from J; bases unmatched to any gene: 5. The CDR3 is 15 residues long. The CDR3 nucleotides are TGTGCCATCAGTCGTAGCGGGGTCCCCTACAATGAGCAGTTCTTC. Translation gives CAISRSGVPYNEQFF.

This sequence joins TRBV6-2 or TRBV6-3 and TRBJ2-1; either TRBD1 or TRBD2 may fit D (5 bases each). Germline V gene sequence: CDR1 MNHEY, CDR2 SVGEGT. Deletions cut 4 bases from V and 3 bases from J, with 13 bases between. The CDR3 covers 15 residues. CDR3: CASSLRGRNYNEQFF. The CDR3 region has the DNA TGTGCCAGCAGTTTGAGGGGCCGAAACTACAATGAGCAGTTCTTC.

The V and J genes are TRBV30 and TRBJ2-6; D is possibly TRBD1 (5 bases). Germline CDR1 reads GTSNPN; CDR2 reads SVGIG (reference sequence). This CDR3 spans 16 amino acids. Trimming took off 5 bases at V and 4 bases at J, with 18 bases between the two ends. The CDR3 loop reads CAWFPRGRRGANVLTF. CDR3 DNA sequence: TGTGCCTGGTTCCCTAGGGGCAGACGGGGGGCCAACGTCCTGACTTTC.